The present T cell receptor beta chain was sequenced within a study of Graves' ophthalmopathy and Graves' hyperthyroidism. Looking at the study overall: Samples of peripheral blood were obtained at initial diagnosis, prior to treatment of any kind.

The V gene lost 0 bases and the J gene lost 1 base, with 9 bases spanning the gap. CDR3 length: 15 residues. Germline CDR1 and CDR2: PRHDT and FYEKMQ (reference sequence). Comment on this clonotype: Its antigen is currently unknown.

The TCR beta CDR3 regions underwent amplification from RNA transcripts. Second-round multiplex PCR followed a first-round RT-PCR using HTBI primers. TCRdb re-analysed the multiplex PCR reads in MiXCR, keeping a single row per CDR3 protein. The repertoire holds 600,000 to 650,000 distinct CDR3 sequences, with 22% as singletons. Study results and limitations: The study's model predicted ophthalmopathy progression at about 68% sensitivity and 72% to 75% specificity.

The rearrangement uses TRBV13 and TRBJ2-5; D is uncertain. Source material: peripheral blood. The TCR originated in a woman under 30 with stable Graves' hyperthyroidism. Some clones in this sample may be carry-over from other donors' samples. DNA of the CDR3: TGTGCCAGCAGCTTAGGGTGGGCAGGCCAAGAGACCCAGTACTTC. This sequence encodes CASSLGWAGQETQYF. The whole variable domain, remainder taken from reference TRBV13 and TRBJ2-5, is AAGVIQSPRHLIKEKRETATLKCYPIPRHDTVYWYQQGPGQDPQFLISFYEKMQSDKGSIPDRFSAQQFSDYHSELNMSSLELGDSALYFCASSLGWAGQETQYFGPGTRLLVL.